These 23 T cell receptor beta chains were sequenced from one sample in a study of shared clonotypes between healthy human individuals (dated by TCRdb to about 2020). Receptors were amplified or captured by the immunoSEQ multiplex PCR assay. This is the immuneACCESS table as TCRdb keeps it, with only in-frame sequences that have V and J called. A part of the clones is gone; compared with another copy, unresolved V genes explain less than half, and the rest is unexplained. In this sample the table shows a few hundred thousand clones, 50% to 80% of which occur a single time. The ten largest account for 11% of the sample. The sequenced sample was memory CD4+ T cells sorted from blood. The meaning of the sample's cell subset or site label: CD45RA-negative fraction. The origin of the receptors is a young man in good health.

The CDR3 coding sequence is TGCGCCAGCAGTATTGACGGCATAGACAATGAGCAGTTCTTC. Protein sequence: CASSIDGIDNEQFF. This chain joins TRBV10-1 and TRBJ2-1; D not resolved. This CDR3 is 14 amino acids long. Germline CDR1 WNHNN, CDR2 SYGVQD (reference sequence). Trimming took 5 bases from V and 5 from J, leaving 13 bases between them.

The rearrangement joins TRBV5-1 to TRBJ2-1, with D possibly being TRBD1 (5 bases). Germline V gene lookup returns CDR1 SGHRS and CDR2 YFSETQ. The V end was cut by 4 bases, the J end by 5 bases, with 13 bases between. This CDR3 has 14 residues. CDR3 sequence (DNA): TGCGCCAGCAGCGAGGACACTACCGACAATGAGCAGTTCTTC. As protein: CASSEDTTDNEQFF.

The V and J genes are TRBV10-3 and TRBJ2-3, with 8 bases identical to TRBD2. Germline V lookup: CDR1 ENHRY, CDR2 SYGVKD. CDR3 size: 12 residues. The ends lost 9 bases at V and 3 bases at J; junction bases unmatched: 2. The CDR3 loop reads CAIAGVTDTQYF. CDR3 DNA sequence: TGTGCCATAGCGGGAGTGACAGATACGCAGTATTTT.

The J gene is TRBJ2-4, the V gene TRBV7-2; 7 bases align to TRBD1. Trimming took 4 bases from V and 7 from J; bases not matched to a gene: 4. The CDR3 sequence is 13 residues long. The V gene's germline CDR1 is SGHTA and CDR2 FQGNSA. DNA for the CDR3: TGTGCCAGCAGCTACAGACAGGGTAACATTCAGTACTTC. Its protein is CASSYRQGNIQYF.

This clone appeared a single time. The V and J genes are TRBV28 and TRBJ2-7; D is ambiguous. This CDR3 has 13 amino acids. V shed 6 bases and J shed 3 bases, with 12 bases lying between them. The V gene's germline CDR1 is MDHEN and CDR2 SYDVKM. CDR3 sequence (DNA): TGTGCCAGCAGCGACGTAAGTCGCTACGAGCAGTACTTC. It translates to CASSDVSRYEQYF.

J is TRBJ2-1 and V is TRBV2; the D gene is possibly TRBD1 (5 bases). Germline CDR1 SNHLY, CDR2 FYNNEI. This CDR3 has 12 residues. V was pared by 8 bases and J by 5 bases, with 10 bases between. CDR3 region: CASEQENNEQFF. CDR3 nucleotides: TGTGCCAGCGAACAGGAGAACAATGAGCAGTTCTTC.

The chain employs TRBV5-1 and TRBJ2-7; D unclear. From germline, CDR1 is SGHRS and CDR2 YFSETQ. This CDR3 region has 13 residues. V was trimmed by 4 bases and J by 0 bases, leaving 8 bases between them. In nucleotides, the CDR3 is TGCGCCAGCAGCGCGCTAAGCTCCTACGAGCAGTACTTC. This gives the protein CASSALSSYEQYF. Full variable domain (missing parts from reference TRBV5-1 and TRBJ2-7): KAGVTQTPRYLIKTRGQQVTLSCSPISGHRSVSWYQQTPGQGLQFLFEYFSETQRNKGNFPGRFSGRQFSNSRSEMNVSTLELGDSALYLCASSALSSYEQYFGPGTRLTVT.

Written as DNA, the CDR3 is TGTGCCAGCAGCGGGACAGGGTACTATGGCTACACCTTC. This translates into CASSGTGYYGYTF. V gene TRBV5-5 combines with J gene TRBJ1-2; TRBD1 agrees at 9 bases. This CDR3 contains 13 residues. Germline values: CDR1 SGHKS, CDR2 YYEKEE (reference sequence). Trimming cost V 4 bases and J 3 bases; bases outside gene matches: 1.

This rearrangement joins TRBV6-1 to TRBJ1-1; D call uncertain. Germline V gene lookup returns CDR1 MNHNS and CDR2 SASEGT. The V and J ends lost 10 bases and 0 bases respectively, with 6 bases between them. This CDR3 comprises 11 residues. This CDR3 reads CAILLNTEAFF. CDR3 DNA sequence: TGTGCCATATTACTGAACACTGAAGCTTTCTTT.

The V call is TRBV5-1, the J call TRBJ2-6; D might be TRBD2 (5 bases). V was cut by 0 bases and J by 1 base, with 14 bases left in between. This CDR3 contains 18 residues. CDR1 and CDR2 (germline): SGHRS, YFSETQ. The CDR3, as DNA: TGCGCCAGCAGCTTGGGGAGGCTAGTGGCTTCTGGGGCCAACGTCCTGACTTTC. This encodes CASSLGRLVASGANVLTF.

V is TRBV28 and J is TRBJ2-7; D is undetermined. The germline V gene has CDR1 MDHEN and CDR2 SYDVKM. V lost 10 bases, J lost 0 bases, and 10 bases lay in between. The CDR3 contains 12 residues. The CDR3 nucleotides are TGTGCCACCCGGCCCGGCTCCTACGAGCAGTACTTC. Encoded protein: CATRPGSYEQYF.

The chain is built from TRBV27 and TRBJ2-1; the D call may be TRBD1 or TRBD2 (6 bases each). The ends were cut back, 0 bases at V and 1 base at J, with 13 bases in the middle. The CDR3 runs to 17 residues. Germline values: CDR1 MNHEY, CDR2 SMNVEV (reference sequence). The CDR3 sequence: CASSLSGGRGSYNEQFF. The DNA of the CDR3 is TGTGCCAGCAGTTTATCAGGGGGGCGGGGTTCCTACAATGAGCAGTTCTTC.

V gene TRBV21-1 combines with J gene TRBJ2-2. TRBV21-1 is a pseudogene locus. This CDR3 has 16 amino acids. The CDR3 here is CASSKVCRAGTGELFF. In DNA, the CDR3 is TGTGCCAGCAGCAAAGTTTGCCGGGCCGGCACCGGGGAGCTGTTTTTT.

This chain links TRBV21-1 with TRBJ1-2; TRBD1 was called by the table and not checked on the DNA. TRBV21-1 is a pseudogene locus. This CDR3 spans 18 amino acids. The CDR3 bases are TGTGCCAGCAGCAGGAAGGGGACAGGGGGCGATGAAAACTATGGCTACACCTTC. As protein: CASSRKGTGGDENYGYTF.

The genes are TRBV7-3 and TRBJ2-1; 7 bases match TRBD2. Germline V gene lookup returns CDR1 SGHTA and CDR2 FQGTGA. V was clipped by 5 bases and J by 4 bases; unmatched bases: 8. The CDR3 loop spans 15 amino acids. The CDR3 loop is CASSPAGLPYNEQFF. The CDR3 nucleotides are TGTGCCAGCAGCCCGGCGGGACTACCATACAATGAGCAGTTCTTC.

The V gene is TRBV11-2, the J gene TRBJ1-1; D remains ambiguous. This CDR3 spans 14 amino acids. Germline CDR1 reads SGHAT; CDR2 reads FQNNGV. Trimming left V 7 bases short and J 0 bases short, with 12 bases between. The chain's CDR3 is CASTLNMMNTEAFF. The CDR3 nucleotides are TGTGCCAGCACCCTTAACATGATGAACACTGAAGCTTTCTTT.

CDR3 residues: CASSQGEGGYGYTF. Written as DNA, the CDR3 is TGTGCCAGCAGCCAGGGGGAGGGAGGCTATGGCTACACCTTC. The chain combines TRBV6-5 with TRBJ1-2; 7 bases line up with TRBD1. CDR1 MNHEY and CDR2 SVGAGI come from the germline V gene. With 6 bases clipped from V and 4 bases from J, the junction kept 8 bases outside the gene matches. This CDR3 contains 14 residues.

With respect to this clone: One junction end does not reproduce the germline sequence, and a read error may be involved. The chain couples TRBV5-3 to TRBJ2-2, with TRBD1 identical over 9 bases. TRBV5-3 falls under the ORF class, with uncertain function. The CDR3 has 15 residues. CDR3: CASSFGTGTTGELFF. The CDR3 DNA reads TGTGCCAGCAGCTTCGGGACAGGGACCACCGGGGAGCTGTTTTTT.

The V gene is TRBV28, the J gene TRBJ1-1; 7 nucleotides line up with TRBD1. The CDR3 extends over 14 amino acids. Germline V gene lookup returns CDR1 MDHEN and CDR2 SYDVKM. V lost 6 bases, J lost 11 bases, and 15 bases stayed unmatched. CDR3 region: CASRAKRQGLRAFF. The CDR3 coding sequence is TGTGCCAGCAGGGCGAAGCGACAGGGACTGCGGGCTTTCTTT. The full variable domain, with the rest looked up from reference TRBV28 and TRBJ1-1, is DVKVTQSSRYLVKRTGEKVFLECVQDMDHENMFWYRQDPGLGLRLIYFSYDVKMKEKGDIPEGYSVSREKKERFSLILESASTNQTSMYLCASRAKRQGLRAFFGQGTRLTVV.

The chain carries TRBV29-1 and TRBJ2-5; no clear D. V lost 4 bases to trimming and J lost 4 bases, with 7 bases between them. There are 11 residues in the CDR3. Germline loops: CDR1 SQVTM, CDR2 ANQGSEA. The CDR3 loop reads CSVGGAETQYF. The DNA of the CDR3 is TGCAGCGTTGGAGGCGCAGAGACCCAGTACTTC.

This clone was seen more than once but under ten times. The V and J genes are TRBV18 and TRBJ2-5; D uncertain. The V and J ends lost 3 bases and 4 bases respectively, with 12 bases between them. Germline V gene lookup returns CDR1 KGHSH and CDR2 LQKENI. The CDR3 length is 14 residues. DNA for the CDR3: TGTGCCAGCTCACCGGGCAGTTCGGTAGAGACCCAGTACTTC. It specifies CASSPGSSVETQYF.

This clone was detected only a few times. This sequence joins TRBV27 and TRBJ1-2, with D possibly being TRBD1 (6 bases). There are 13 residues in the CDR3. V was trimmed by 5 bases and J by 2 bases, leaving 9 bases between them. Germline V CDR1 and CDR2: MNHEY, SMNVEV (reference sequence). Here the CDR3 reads CASSRTGNYGYTF. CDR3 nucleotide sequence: TGTGCCAGCAGTAGAACAGGGAACTATGGCTACACCTTC.

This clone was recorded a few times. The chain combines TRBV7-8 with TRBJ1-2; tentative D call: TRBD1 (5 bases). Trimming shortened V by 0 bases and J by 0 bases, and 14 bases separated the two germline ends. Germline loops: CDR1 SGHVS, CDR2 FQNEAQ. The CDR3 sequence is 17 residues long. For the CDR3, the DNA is TGTGCCAGCAGCTTAGCCGAAACAGGAGCAGCTAACTATGGCTACACCTTC. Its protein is CASSLAETGAANYGYTF.